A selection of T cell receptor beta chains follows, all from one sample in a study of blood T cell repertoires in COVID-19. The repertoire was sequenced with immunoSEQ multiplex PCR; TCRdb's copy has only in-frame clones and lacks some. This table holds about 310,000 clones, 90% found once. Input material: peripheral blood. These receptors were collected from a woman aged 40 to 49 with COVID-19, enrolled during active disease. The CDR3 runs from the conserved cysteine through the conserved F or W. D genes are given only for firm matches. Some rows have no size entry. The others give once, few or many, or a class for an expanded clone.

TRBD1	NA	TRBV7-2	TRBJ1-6	CASSFKGTGGSSYNSPLHF	TGTGCCAGCAGCTTTAAAGGGACAGGGGGTAGCTCCTATAATTCACCCCTCCACTTT
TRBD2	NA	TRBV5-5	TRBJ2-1	CASTTSGGSSYNEQFF	TGTGCCAGCACCACTAGCGGAGGGAGCTCCTACAATGAGCAGTTCTTC
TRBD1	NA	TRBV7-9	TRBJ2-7	CASNLQGAYEQYF	TGTGCCAGCAACCTTCAGGGGGCCTACGAGCAGTACTTC
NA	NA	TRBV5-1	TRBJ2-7	CASSSWQGSYEQYF	TGCGCCAGCAGCTCCTGGCAGGGGAGCTACGAGCAGTACTTC
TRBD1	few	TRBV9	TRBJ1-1	CASSVEGDSRNTEAFF	TGTGCCAGCAGCGTAGAGGGGGACAGCCGGAACACTGAAGCTTTCTTT
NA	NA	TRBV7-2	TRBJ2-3	CASSLSGEGTQYF	TGTGCCAGCAGCTTATCGGGAGAAGGTACGCAGTATTTT
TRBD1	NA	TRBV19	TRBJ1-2	CASTFRDRPNYGYTF	TGTGCCAGTACCTTCCGGGACAGACCTAACTATGGCTACACCTTC
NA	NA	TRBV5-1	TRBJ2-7	CASSPAIGGSYEQYF	TGCGCCAGCAGCCCCGCGATAGGCGGCTCCTACGAGCAGTACTTC
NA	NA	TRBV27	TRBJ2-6	CASSLKGVGANVLTF	TGTGCCAGCAGTTTAAAGGGGGTGGGGGCCAACGTCCTGACTTTC
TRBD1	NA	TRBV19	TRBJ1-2	CASRNSQGPGGYTF	TGTGCCAGTAGGAACTCACAGGGGCCTGGAGGCTACACCTTC
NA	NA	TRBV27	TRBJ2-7	CASSLRTLPNYEQYF	TGTGCCAGCAGTTTAAGGACTCTGCCCAACTACGAGCAGTACTTC
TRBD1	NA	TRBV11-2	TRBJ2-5	CASSSLGTGQETQYF	TGTGCCAGCAGCTCCCTAGGGACAGGGCAAGAGACCCAGTACTTC
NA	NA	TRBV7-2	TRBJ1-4	CASSPQGLTNEKLFF	TGTGCCAGCAGCCCACAGGGTTTAACTAATGAAAAACTGTTTTTT
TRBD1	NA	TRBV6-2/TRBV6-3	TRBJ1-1	CASSRDRIPFRAEAFF	TGTGCCAGCAGTCGGGACAGGATTCCCTTTAGGGCTGAAGCTTTCTTT
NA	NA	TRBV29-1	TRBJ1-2	CSAQEGGYGYTF	TGCAGCGCCCAGGAAGGGGGTTATGGCTACACCTTC
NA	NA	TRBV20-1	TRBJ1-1	CSASSISLGLWNTEAFF	TGCAGTGCTAGTTCTATCTCTCTAGGACTCTGGAACACTGAAGCTTTCTTT
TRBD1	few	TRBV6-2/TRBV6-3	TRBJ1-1	CASSYSSPGGKAFF	TGTGCCAGCAGTTACTCGTCCCCAGGGGGCAAAGCTTTCTTT
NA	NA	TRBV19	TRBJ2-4	CASRNSAGPAKNIQYF	TGTGCCAGTAGGAACTCCGCGGGTCCCGCCAAAAACATTCAGTACTTC
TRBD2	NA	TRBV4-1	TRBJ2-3	CASSQVWGGVDTQYF	TGCGCCAGCAGCCAAGTCTGGGGGGGGGTAGATACGCAGTATTTT
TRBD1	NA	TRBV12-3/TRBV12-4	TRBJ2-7	CASSITGAYEQYF	TGTGCCAGCAGTATCACAGGGGCCTACGAGCAGTACTTC
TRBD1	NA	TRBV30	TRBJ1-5	CAWGTGRYQPQHF	TGTGCCTGGGGGACAGGGCGGTATCAGCCCCAGCATTTT
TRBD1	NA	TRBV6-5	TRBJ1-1	CASRPDRGGTEAFF	TGTGCCAGCAGACCGGACAGGGGGGGAACTGAAGCTTTCTTT
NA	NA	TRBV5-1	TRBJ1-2	CASSLGASTANYGYTF	TGCGCCAGCAGCTTGGGGGCTTCGACGGCTAACTATGGCTACACCTTC
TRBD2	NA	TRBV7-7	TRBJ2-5	CASSSGTSGRYQETQYF	TGTGCTAGCAGCTCGGGGACTAGCGGGAGGTACCAAGAGACCCAGTACTTC
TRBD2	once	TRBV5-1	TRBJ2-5	CASSLGTSAETQYF	TGCGCCAGCAGCTTGGGGACTAGCGCCGAGACCCAGTACTTC
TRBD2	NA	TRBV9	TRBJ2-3	CASRGAGDYDTQYF	TGTGCCAGCAGGGGCGCGGGAGATTACGATACGCAGTATTTT
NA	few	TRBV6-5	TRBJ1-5	CASRRRGINQPQHF	TGTGCCAGCAGGAGAAGAGGGATAAATCAGCCCCAGCATTTT
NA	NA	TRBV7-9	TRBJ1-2	CASSLAREVNYGYTF	TGTGCCAGCAGCTTAGCGCGGGAGGTCAACTATGGCTACACCTTC
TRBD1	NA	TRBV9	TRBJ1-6	CASSARDRGTASPLHF	TGTGCCAGCAGCGCCCGGGACAGGGGAACGGCTTCACCCCTCCACTTT
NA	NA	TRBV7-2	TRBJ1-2	CASSLGGGANGYTF	TGTGCCAGCAGCTTAGGAGGGGGGGCTAATGGCTACACCTTC
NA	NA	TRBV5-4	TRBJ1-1	CASSLGGRGTEAFF	TGTGCCAGCAGCTTGGGAGGTCGGGGCACTGAAGCTTTCTTT
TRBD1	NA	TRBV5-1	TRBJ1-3	CASSLQGQGAGNTIYF	TGCGCCAGCAGCTTGCAGGGACAGGGCGCTGGAAACACCATATATTTT
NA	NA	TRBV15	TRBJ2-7	CATSPRDGDFYSYEQYF	TGTGCCACCAGCCCCCGAGATGGTGACTTTTATAGCTACGAGCAGTACTTC
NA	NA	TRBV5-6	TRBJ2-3	CASSSNRRSSTDTQYF	TGTGCCAGCAGCTCAAACAGGCGATCTAGCACAGATACGCAGTATTTT
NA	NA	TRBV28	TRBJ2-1	CASSLRRKGLVGGMSSYNEQFF	TGTGCCAGCAGTTTGCGCCGGAAAGGTCTAGTAGGGGGAATGAGCTCCTACAATGAGCAGTTCTTC
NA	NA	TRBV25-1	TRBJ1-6	CASNYYNSPLHF	TGTGCCAGCAACTACTATAATTCACCCCTCCACTTT
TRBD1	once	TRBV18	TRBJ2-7	CASSPPPGTGGTYEQYF	TGTGCCAGCTCACCGCCTCCAGGGACAGGGGGAACCTACGAGCAGTACTTC
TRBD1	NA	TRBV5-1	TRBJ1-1	CATGQGAVNTEAFF	TGCGCCACCGGGCAGGGGGCGGTGAACACTGAAGCTTTCTTT
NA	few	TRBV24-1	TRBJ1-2	CAISGRGIYGYTF	TGTGCCATCTCCGGCAGGGGAATCTATGGCTACACCTTC
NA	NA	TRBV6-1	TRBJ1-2	CASSEGPYGYTF	TGTGCCAGCAGTGAAGGGCCCTATGGCTACACCTTC
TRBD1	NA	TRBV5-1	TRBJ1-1	CASSPGQGTEAFF	TGCGCCAGCAGCCCCGGACAGGGGACTGAAGCTTTCTTT
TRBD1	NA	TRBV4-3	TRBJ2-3	CASSQAAQGRTDTQYF	TGCGCCAGCAGCCAAGCGGCACAGGGGCGCACAGATACGCAGTATTTT
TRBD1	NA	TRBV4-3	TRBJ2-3	CASSPRDRDTQYF	TGCGCCAGCAGCCCCCGGGACAGGGATACGCAGTATTTT
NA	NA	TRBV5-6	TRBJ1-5	CASSLAVGQPQHF	TGTGCCAGCAGCTTGGCCGTCGGTCAGCCCCAGCATTTT
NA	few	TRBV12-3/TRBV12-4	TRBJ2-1	CASSPDSFREQFF	TGTGCCAGCAGCCCCGACAGTTTTAGGGAGCAGTTCTTC
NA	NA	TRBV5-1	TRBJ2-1	CASSLDHGDNEQFF	TGCGCCAGCAGCTTGGACCACGGGGACAATGAGCAGTTCTTC
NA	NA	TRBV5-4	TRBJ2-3	CASSLGTHLPPLTQYF	TGTGCCAGCAGCTTGGGAACTCACCTCCCCCCCTTGACGCAGTATTTT